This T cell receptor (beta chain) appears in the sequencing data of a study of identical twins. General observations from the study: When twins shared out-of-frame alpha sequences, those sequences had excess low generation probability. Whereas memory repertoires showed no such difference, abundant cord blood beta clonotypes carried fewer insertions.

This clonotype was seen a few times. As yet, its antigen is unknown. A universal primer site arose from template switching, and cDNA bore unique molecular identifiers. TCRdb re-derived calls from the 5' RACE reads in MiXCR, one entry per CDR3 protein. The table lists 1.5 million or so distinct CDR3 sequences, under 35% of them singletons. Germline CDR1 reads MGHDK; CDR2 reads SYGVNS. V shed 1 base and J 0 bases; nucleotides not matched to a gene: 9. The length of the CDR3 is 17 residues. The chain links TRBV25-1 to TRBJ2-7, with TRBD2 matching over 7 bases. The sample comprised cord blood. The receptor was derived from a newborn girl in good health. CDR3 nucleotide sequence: TGTGCCAGCAGTGAATCGCCTAGCGGTATCCACTCCTACGAGCAGTACTTC. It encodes CASSESPSGIHSYEQYF.